This TCR beta chain was sequenced in a study of T cell clonality in common variable immunodeficiency. Study conclusions and caveats: T cell subpopulation sequencing would be needed to explain CVID clonality. CVID subjects had higher TCRbeta clonality than healthy controls, most marked in about a third. Repertoire-complication correlations in CVID were limited by patient heterogeneity. Fewer deletions and N-nucleotide insertions were reportedly seen in common variable immunodeficiency TCR beta sequences.

Some clones are missing from TCRdb's copy, which holds only in-frame ones; the method was immunoSEQ multiplex PCR. The sample presents roughly 52,000 clones, none singletons. This clone was recorded at least ten times. Its antigen is still unknown. Sequencing ends 3 residues short of the CDR3 end; the germline J gene provides the rest. Per the germline V gene, CDR1 is MNHEY and CDR2 is SVGEGT. V gave up 5 bases and J gave up 6 bases, with 11 bases separating them. This CDR3 has 12 amino acids. The receptor was derived from a person aged 18-70 years in good health. The V gene is TRBV6-2 or TRBV6-3, the J gene TRBJ2-7; D gene uncertain. The specimen was peripheral blood mononuclear cells. This chain's CDR3 is CASSLIRGEQYF. The covered CDR3 bases are TGTGCCAGCAGTCTCATTCGAGGCGAG.